This entry lists 16 T cell receptor beta chains sequenced from one sample in a study of shared clonotypes between healthy human individuals. Repertoires were generated with immunoSEQ multiplex PCR, while TCRdb's copy carries only in-frame clones and drops some. Of more than 2 million clones listed, around 95% were seen once; the top ten hold about 1.7%. Positively selected for CCR7, the CD45RO-negative cells used as naive CD8 cells excluded terminally differentiated effector memory CD45RA+ cells. The sequenced material came from naive CD8+ T cells from PBMCs. These receptors were obtained from a man younger than 35 in good health. Some clones in this sample may be carry-over from other donors' samples.

This clone has just a few counts. V and J are TRBV11-1 and TRBJ1-1; D is perhaps TRBD1 (6 bases). The germline CDR1 and CDR2 sequences are SGHAT and FQDESV (reference sequence). Trimming stripped 5 bases from V and 6 bases from J, with 13 bases between. The CDR3 is made up of 13 amino acids. The CDR3 nucleotides are TGTGCCAGCAGCAAGGGGGTGGTGGCTGAAGCTTTCTTT. It specifies CASSKGVVAEAFF.

This clone was detected only once. This chain's CDR3 is CASSLDRRGTEAFF. The DNA of the CDR3 is TGTGCCAGCAGCTTGGACAGGAGAGGTACTGAAGCTTTCTTT. The chain links TRBV7-3 to TRBJ1-1, with 7 bases aligning to TRBD1. This CDR3 has 14 amino acids. With 3 bases clipped from V and 5 bases from J, the junction kept 6 bases outside the gene matches. Germline V gene data show CDR1 as SGHTA and CDR2 as FQGTGA.

This clone has more than one count but fewer than ten. The V call is TRBV30, the J call TRBJ1-1, with 8 nucleotides matching TRBD1. There are 18 residues in the CDR3. Trimming removed 4 bases from V and 4 bases from J; junction bases left unmatched: 20. Per the germline V gene, CDR1 is GTSNPN and CDR2 is SVGIG (reference sequence). The CDR3 region is CAWTPRGIQGARATEAFF. The CDR3 DNA follows: TGTGCCTGGACCCCAAGGGGCATCCAGGGGGCGAGGGCCACTGAAGCTTTCTTT.

This clone showed up just a few times. Different DNA sequences within this sample yield the same CDR3. CDR3 in amino acids: CASSEETQYF. For the CDR3, the DNA is TGTGCCAGCAGTGAGGAGACCCAGTACTTC. This rearrangement joins TRBV25-1 to TRBJ2-5; D not certain. The CDR3 is 10 amino acids. V was clipped by 3 bases and J by 5 bases, with 1 base between them. Germline V lookup: CDR1 MGHDK, CDR2 SYGVNS.

This clone appeared once. V usage is TRBV19 and J usage is TRBJ1-5; D gene unclear. Looked up from germline, CDR1 is LNHDA and CDR2 is SQIVND (reference sequence). The CDR3 loop spans 16 amino acids. The V and J ends lost 0 bases and 9 bases respectively, with 18 bases between them. The CDR3 reads CASSIDHGQAASPQHF. For the CDR3, the DNA is TGTGCCAGTAGTATAGATCACGGGCAGGCTGCTTCGCCCCAGCATTTT.

J is TRBJ1-1 and V is TRBV7-3; unclear D gene. The V and J ends lost 1 base and 6 bases respectively, with 18 bases between them. This CDR3 contains 16 residues. The germline V gene encodes CDR1 SGHTA and CDR2 FQGTGA. The CDR3 coding sequence is TGTGCCAGCAGCTTAAGTGGGTATTCCCCCCCGGCTGAAGCTTTCTTT. This sequence encodes CASSLSGYSPPAEAFF.

The V and J genes are TRBV27 and TRBJ2-2; 9 bases map to TRBD1. CDR1 MNHEY and CDR2 SMNVEV come from the germline V gene (reference sequence). The CDR3 extends over 16 amino acids. The V and J ends lost 6 bases and 5 bases, in that order; junction bases with no gene match: 10. In DNA form, the CDR3 reads TGTGCCAGCAGCCAAACAGGGGGCATGGGGACCGGGGAGCTGTTTTTT. Translated, it gives CASSQTGGMGTGELFF.

The rearrangement uses TRBV5-1 and TRBJ2-4; the D call may be TRBD1 or TRBD2 (6 bases each). The CDR3 consists of 17 residues. Trimming cost V 6 bases and J 0 bases, with 19 bases left between them. Germline CDR1 reads SGHRS; CDR2 reads YFSETQ. In DNA form, the CDR3 reads TGCGCCAGCAAAACTGGGCTCGGAGGGGGAGCCAAAAACATTCAGTACTTC. Translation: CASKTGLGGGAKNIQYF. Combining the CDR3 with reference TRBV5-1 and TRBJ2-4 gives the whole variable domain KAGVTQTPRYLIKTRGQQVTLSCSPISGHRSVSWYQQTPGQGLQFLFEYFSETQRNKGNFPGRFSGRQFSNSRSEMNVSTLELGDSALYLCASKTGLGGGAKNIQYFGAGTRLSVL.

A single count supports this clone. The rearrangement joins TRBV25-1 to TRBJ2-5; D unclear. The V end lost 3 bases, the J end lost 13 bases, and 6 bases lay between the germline ends. The CDR3 loop spans 9 amino acids. Germline V gives CDR1 MGHDK, CDR2 SYGVNS. CDR3 DNA sequence: TGTGCCAGCAGTGACCCCTGGTACTTC. It is translated as CASSDPWYF.

The chain employs TRBV28 and TRBJ2-7; maybe TRBD1 (6 bases). The germline CDR1 and CDR2 sequences are MDHEN and SYDVKM. The CDR3 length is 14 residues. Trimming shortened V by 5 bases and J by 6 bases, and 17 bases separated the two germline ends. CDR3 residues: CASSHRDHPAEQYF. CDR3 DNA sequence: TGTGCCAGCAGTCACAGGGACCATCCGGCCGAGCAGTACTTC.

The rearrangement joins TRBV27 to TRBJ2-3, with TRBD1 as a possible D gene (5 bases). The CDR3 spans 14 residues. Trimming removed 3 bases at V and 2 bases at J, with 9 bases between. Germline values: CDR1 MNHEY, CDR2 SMNVEV (reference sequence). The CDR3 protein is CASSLTTDTDTQYF. In DNA form, the CDR3 reads TGTGCCAGCAGTTTGACGACAGACACAGATACGCAGTATTTT.

CDR3 nucleotides: TGCAGCGTGGAGGACAGGGCCCCTGGGGCCAACGTCCTGACTTTC. Translated, it gives CSVEDRAPGANVLTF. The chain combines TRBV29-1 with TRBJ2-6; the match to TRBD1 covers 8 bases. Germline V gene lookup returns CDR1 SQVTM and CDR2 ANQGSEA. After removal of 6 bases from V and 2 bases from J, the junction contained 6 bases not matched to a gene. The CDR3 extends over 15 amino acids.

This clone was seen more than once but under ten times. CDR3 nucleotides: TGTGCCAGTAGTAACCACCATGAGCAGTTCTTC. Its protein product is CASSNHHEQFF. The chain joins TRBV19 to TRBJ2-1; D gene uncertain. The CDR3 loop spans 11 amino acids. Looked up from germline, CDR1 is LNHDA and CDR2 is SQIVND (reference sequence). Trimming shortened V by 4 bases and J by 8 bases, and 6 bases separated the two germline ends.

The chain uses TRBV27 and TRBJ1-1; no clear D. The CDR3 covers 13 residues. Germline V gives CDR1 MNHEY, CDR2 SMNVEV (reference sequence). V lost 4 bases and J lost 4, with 10 bases in between. CDR3 DNA sequence: TGTGCCAGCAGTTCCATAGGGAGCACTGAAGCTTTCTTT. It yields the protein CASSSIGSTEAFF.

Turning to this clone: This may come from a read error, since a much larger clone is one base off. The same CDR3 arises from other DNA sequences in this sample as well. The chain links TRBV7-6 to TRBJ2-2; D call uncertain. There are 11 residues in the CDR3. V shed 2 bases and J shed 6 bases, with 1 base lying between them. Germline assignment: CDR1 SGHVS and CDR2 FNYEAQ. The CDR3 DNA is TGTGCCAGCAGCTTATCCGGGGAGCTGTTTTTT. Translation gives CASSLSGELFF.

V gene TRBV7-9 combines with J gene TRBJ2-7; possibly TRBD1 for D (6 bases). CDR1 SEHNR and CDR2 FQNEAQ come from the germline V gene (reference sequence). Trimming cost V 1 base and J 5 bases, with 12 bases left between them. The CDR3 contains 14 residues. The CDR3 loop is CASSLDSGGHEQYF. The DNA for the CDR3 is TGTGCCAGCAGCTTAGATTCTGGGGGCCACGAGCAGTACTTC.